The 5 T cell receptor beta chains reported below all come from one sample, sequenced in a study of blood T cell repertoires in COVID-19. Assay used: immunoSEQ multiplex PCR; TCRdb lists only in-frame clones, some missing. The sample carries some 220,000 clones, approximately 87% recorded once. Sequenced input: PBMCs or T cells enriched from blood (not recorded which). These TCRs come from a woman between 50 and 59 years old in a cohort exposed to, infected with or recovered from COVID-19 (not recorded which).

The chain couples TRBV6-2 or TRBV6-3 to TRBJ2-4; TRBD1 is a possible D gene (6 bases). Germline loops: CDR1 MNHEY, CDR2 SVGEGT. The CDR3 contains 18 residues. V was pared by 4 bases and J by 0 bases, with 19 bases between. CDR3 amino acids: CASSSAVGQTLAKNIQYF. The DNA of the CDR3 is TGTGCCAGCAGTTCCGCCGTTGGACAGACACTAGCCAAAAACATTCAGTACTTC.

A few counts support this clone. V usage is TRBV29-1 and J usage is TRBJ1-1, with 7 nucleotides matching TRBD1. Trimming cost V 4 bases and J 8 bases; bases outside gene matches: 10. Germline-derived CDR1 and CDR2 are SQVTM and ANQGSEA. The CDR3 has 13 residues. CDR3 bases: TGCAGCGTTGTAGGCAGGGGGTTTAGGGAAGCTTTCTTT. Its translation: CSVVGRGFREAFF.

V and J are TRBV28 and TRBJ1-5; no clear D. Deletions cut 3 bases from V and 3 bases from J, with 12 bases between. The CDR3 sequence is 15 residues long. Germline V lookup: CDR1 MDHEN, CDR2 SYDVKM. The CDR3 region is CASSFGLRTNQPQHF. The CDR3 coding sequence is TGTGCCAGCAGTTTTGGACTCAGAACCAATCAGCCCCAGCATTTT.

The J gene is TRBJ1-5, the V gene TRBV30; 11 nucleotides align to TRBD1. The germline gives CDR1 GTSNPN, CDR2 SVGIG (reference sequence). The CDR3 is 15 residues long. V dropped 5 bases and J dropped 2; count of bases not matched to a gene: 5. CDR3 amino acids: CAWGQGASRNQPQHF. The CDR3, as DNA: TGTGCCTGGGGACAGGGGGCGAGCCGCAATCAGCCCCAGCATTTT.

A single count supports this clone. The CDR3 bases are TGTGCCAGCAGCCAAGATCTTGGGCGGGGACAGGGGATTAGAAACACCATATATTTT. This encodes CASSQDLGRGQGIRNTIYF. The V call is TRBV3-1 (or the pseudogene TRBV3-2), the J call TRBJ1-3; TRBD1 agrees at 10 bases. This CDR3 region has 19 residues. The junction had 13 bases not matched to a gene; V was cut back by 0 bases and J by 5 bases. CDR1 is LGHDT and CDR2 is YNNKEL in the germline V gene (reference sequence).